A selection of T cell receptor beta chains follows, all from one sample in a study of cytomegalovirus exposure and HLA in healthy donors. TCRdb's table, derived via immunoSEQ multiplex PCR, lists solely in-frame clones and lacks some. The sample holds some 140,000 clones, under 85% seen once. The source material was PBMCs. Receptor source: a man in his late teens or twenties in good health and CMV-seronegative. Both conserved end residues are part of each CDR3. A D gene is named only where the DNA matches it firmly. Clone size is shown for a subset of rows, as once, few, many or a class of expanded clone.

abundance,v_gene,d_gene,j_gene,CDR3aa,CDR3nt
once,TRBV15,NA,TRBJ1-5,CATSRDLRVIRGNQPQHF,TGTGCCACCAGCAGAGATCTAAGGGTGATCAGGGGTAATCAGCCCCAGCATTTT
NA,TRBV4-1,TRBD1,TRBJ1-5,CASSQTRDRGDQPQHF,TGCGCCAGCAGCCAGACCCGGGACAGGGGGGATCAGCCCCAGCATTTT
few,TRBV23-1,NA,TRBJ1-4,CASSQQGRGHEKLFF,TGCGCCAGCAGTCAACAGGGGCGCGGACATGAAAAACTGTTTTTT
NA,TRBV7-6,TRBD1,TRBJ1-4,CASSDRGDEKLFF,TGTGCCAGCAGCGACAGGGGGGATGAAAAACTGTTTTTT
NA,TRBV7-9,TRBD1,TRBJ2-2,CASSFRTGPTGELFF,TGTGCCAGCAGCTTCCGGACAGGGCCCACCGGGGAGCTGTTTTTT
once,TRBV5-1,NA,TRBJ1-4,CASREGRTNEKLFF,TGCGCCAGCAGGGAGGGGCGAACTAATGAAAAACTGTTTTTT
once,TRBV14,TRBD1,TRBJ2-7,CASSQFGQGIYEQYF,TGTGCCAGCAGCCAATTCGGACAGGGGATATACGAGCAGTACTTC
NA,TRBV19,NA,TRBJ1-2,CASFGPSDGYTF,TGTGCCAGTTTTGGGCCGTCGGATGGCTACACCTTC
NA,TRBV7-3,TRBD1,TRBJ1-3,CASSSTGTGSGNTIYF,TGTGCCAGCAGCTCGACCGGGACAGGGTCTGGAAACACCATATATTTT
once,TRBV30,TRBD1,TRBJ1-6,CAWIRDRSNSPLHF,TGTGCCTGGATTAGGGACAGGAGTAATTCACCCCTCCACTTT
NA,TRBV25-1,TRBD1,TRBJ1-2,CASSEYGTGLVGYTF,TGTGCCAGCAGTGAATACGGGACAGGCTTAGTTGGCTACACCTTC